This is a list of T cell receptor beta chains from one sample in a study of T cell responses to AZD1222 COVID-19 vaccine. Repertoires were generated with immunoSEQ multiplex PCR, while TCRdb's copy carries only in-frame clones and drops some. The sample carries some 96,000 clones, roughly 91% recorded once. Material: peripheral blood, obtained on day 0 of AZD1222 vaccination. These receptors came from an adult in good health. Each CDR3 is given with its conserved first and last residue. The order of the fields is D gene, V gene, CDR3 length, J gene, clone size, CDR3 DNA, CDR3 protein. A D gene is named only where the DNA matches it firmly. Size is stated for part of the rows, as once, few or many counts, or as a class when the clone is expanded.

D gene: .; V gene: TRBV7-2; CDR3 length: 15; J gene: TRBJ2-1; clone size: .; CDR3 DNA: TGTGCCAGCAGCTTGAGGCTCGGCTCCTACAATGAGCAGTTCTTC; CDR3 protein: CASSLRLGSYNEQFF
D gene: .; V gene: TRBV28; CDR3 length: 16; J gene: TRBJ2-6; clone size: .; CDR3 DNA: TGTGCCAGCAGTTTAAGGGGCAGGGCTGGGGCCAACGTCCTGACTTTC; CDR3 protein: CASSLRGRAGANVLTF
D gene: .; V gene: TRBV27; CDR3 length: 15; J gene: TRBJ1-1; clone size: .; CDR3 DNA: TGTGCCAGCAGTTTATCAACGGGGTGGAACACTGAAGCTTTCTTT; CDR3 protein: CASSLSTGWNTEAFF
D gene: TRBD2; V gene: TRBV24-1; CDR3 length: 15; J gene: TRBJ2-3; clone size: .; CDR3 DNA: TGTGCCACCAGTGGGCGACCCGGACTAGCGGAGACGCAGTATTTT; CDR3 protein: CATSGRPGLAETQYF
D gene: .; V gene: TRBV21-1; CDR3 length: 15; J gene: TRBJ1-2; clone size: .; CDR3 DNA: TGTGCCAGCAGCAAAGAACCCGGGACGTTCTATGGCTACACCTTC; CDR3 protein: CASSKEPGTFYGYTF
D gene: TRBD2; V gene: TRBV25-1; CDR3 length: 11; J gene: TRBJ2-1; clone size: .; CDR3 DNA: TGTGCCAGCACCCGGGGGGGAGAGCAGTTCTTC; CDR3 protein: CASTRGGEQFF
D gene: .; V gene: TRBV20-1; CDR3 length: 13; J gene: TRBJ1-6; clone size: .; CDR3 DNA: TGCAGTGCTAGTCGCGGGGTCAATTCACCCCTCCACTTT; CDR3 protein: CSASRGVNSPLHF
D gene: TRBD1; V gene: TRBV7-8; CDR3 length: 15; J gene: TRBJ1-4; clone size: .; CDR3 DNA: TGTGCCAGCAGCTTAGTACAGGGGATGGGGGAAAAACTGTTTTTT; CDR3 protein: CASSLVQGMGEKLFF
D gene: .; V gene: TRBV27; CDR3 length: 14; J gene: TRBJ2-1; clone size: .; CDR3 DNA: TGTGCCAGCAGTAGGGAAAGCTCCTACAATGAGCAGTTCTTC; CDR3 protein: CASSRESSYNEQFF
D gene: TRBD2; V gene: TRBV3-1/TRBV3-2; CDR3 length: 13; J gene: TRBJ2-1; clone size: .; CDR3 DNA: TGTGCCAGCAGCCGAGCTAGCGGGACTGAGCAGTTCTTC; CDR3 protein: CASSRASGTEQFF
D gene: TRBD1; V gene: TRBV19; CDR3 length: 17; J gene: TRBJ2-3; clone size: .; CDR3 DNA: TGTGCCAGTAGTATCGCCCTTCGGGGCAGGGGGCCAGATACGCAGTATTTT; CDR3 protein: CASSIALRGRGPDTQYF
D gene: TRBD2; V gene: TRBV27; CDR3 length: 14; J gene: TRBJ2-3; clone size: .; CDR3 DNA: TGTGCCAGCTCTCGACTAGCCCGCACAGATACGCAGTATTTT; CDR3 protein: CASSRLARTDTQYF
D gene: TRBD2; V gene: TRBV28; CDR3 length: 15; J gene: TRBJ2-1; clone size: .; CDR3 DNA: TGTGCCAGCAGTAATCTAGCGGGAGGGCCCAATGAGCAGTTCTTC; CDR3 protein: CASSNLAGGPNEQFF
D gene: .; V gene: TRBV29-1; CDR3 length: 15; J gene: TRBJ1-5; clone size: .; CDR3 DNA: TGCAGCGTTGGGGCAGGTTGGGGGATAGATCAGCCCCAGCATTTT; CDR3 protein: CSVGAGWGIDQPQHF
D gene: .; V gene: TRBV19; CDR3 length: 16; J gene: TRBJ1-6; clone size: once; CDR3 DNA: TGTGCCAGTAGCACCGTCCTCGGGAACTATAATTCACCCCTCCACTTT; CDR3 protein: CASSTVLGNYNSPLHF
D gene: .; V gene: TRBV28; CDR3 length: 18; J gene: TRBJ1-5; clone size: .; CDR3 DNA: TGTGCCAGCAGTCCCAATCCGGACAGTTCTTTTAGCAATCAGCCCCAGCATTTT; CDR3 protein: CASSPNPDSSFSNQPQHF
D gene: TRBD1; V gene: TRBV6-6; CDR3 length: 15; J gene: TRBJ1-4; clone size: .; CDR3 DNA: TGTGCCAGCAGTTACTCGGCAGGGGGAGATGAAAAACTGTTTTTT; CDR3 protein: CASSYSAGGDEKLFF
D gene: .; V gene: TRBV29-1; CDR3 length: 11; J gene: TRBJ2-3; clone size: .; CDR3 DNA: TGCACCACCGCTTACGGAGATACGCAGTATTTT; CDR3 protein: CTTAYGDTQYF
D gene: .; V gene: TRBV6-2/TRBV6-3; CDR3 length: 15; J gene: TRBJ1-4; clone size: few; CDR3 DNA: TGTGCCAGCAGTTACTCGCCCAGGGTAATGGTAAAACTGTTTTTT; CDR3 protein: CASSYSPRVMVKLFF
D gene: .; V gene: TRBV4-1; CDR3 length: 13; J gene: TRBJ2-1; clone size: .; CDR3 DNA: TGCGCCAGCAGCCAAGCGAGAGACAATGAGCAGTTCTTC; CDR3 protein: CASSQARDNEQFF
D gene: .; V gene: TRBV29-1; CDR3 length: 10; J gene: TRBJ2-5; clone size: .; CDR3 DNA: TGCAGCGCGAGGGTTGAGACCCAGTACTTC; CDR3 protein: CSARVETQYF
D gene: .; V gene: TRBV7-9; CDR3 length: 14; J gene: TRBJ2-7; clone size: .; CDR3 DNA: TGTGCCAGCACCCCCCTCGGACAATCCTACGAGCAGTACTTC; CDR3 protein: CASTPLGQSYEQYF
D gene: TRBD2; V gene: TRBV7-7; CDR3 length: 16; J gene: TRBJ2-5; clone size: .; CDR3 DNA: TGTGCTAGCAGCTTAGGTGGGCTAGCGGGAGAGGAGACCCAGTACTTC; CDR3 protein: CASSLGGLAGEETQYF
D gene: TRBD2; V gene: TRBV5-4; CDR3 length: 15; J gene: TRBJ2-1; clone size: .; CDR3 DNA: TGTGCCAGCAGCCCGACTAGCGGGACGTACAATGAGCAGTTCTTC; CDR3 protein: CASSPTSGTYNEQFF
D gene: TRBD2; V gene: TRBV7-9; CDR3 length: 16; J gene: TRBJ2-1; clone size: .; CDR3 DNA: TGTGCCAGCAGCTTCACTAGCGGGAGGAGGGTAAATGAGCAGTTCTTC; CDR3 protein: CASSFTSGRRVNEQFF
D gene: .; V gene: TRBV5-1; CDR3 length: 21; J gene: TRBJ1-3; clone size: once; CDR3 DNA: TGCGCCAGCAGCTTGTTAGGTGGGAGGGGTCCTCCTTCGAGCTCTGGAAACACCATATATTTT; CDR3 protein: CASSLLGGRGPPSSSGNTIYF
D gene: .; V gene: TRBV5-8; CDR3 length: 15; J gene: TRBJ2-3; clone size: .; CDR3 DNA: TGTGCCAGCAGCTTGGAACAGATCATCACAGATACGCAGTATTTT; CDR3 protein: CASSLEQIITDTQYF
D gene: TRBD2; V gene: TRBV7-6; CDR3 length: 16; J gene: TRBJ2-1; clone size: .; CDR3 DNA: TGTGCCAGCAGCTGGGGACAGACTAGCGGGATAGATGAGCAGTTCTTC; CDR3 protein: CASSWGQTSGIDEQFF
D gene: .; V gene: TRBV19; CDR3 length: 14; J gene: TRBJ1-2; clone size: .; CDR3 DNA: TGTGCCAGTAGCCGGGACGGATCTAACTATGGCTACACCTTC; CDR3 protein: CASSRDGSNYGYTF
D gene: .; V gene: TRBV7-2; CDR3 length: 15; J gene: TRBJ1-1; clone size: .; CDR3 DNA: TGTGCCAGCAGCTTAGTTGGACAGCTGAACACTGAAGCTTTCTTT; CDR3 protein: CASSLVGQLNTEAFF
D gene: TRBD2; V gene: TRBV5-1; CDR3 length: 15; J gene: TRBJ2-1; clone size: .; CDR3 DNA: TGCGCCAGCAGCTTGGGCCAGCGGGAGACGCGTGAGCAGTTCTTC; CDR3 protein: CASSLGQRETREQFF
D gene: .; V gene: TRBV7-9; CDR3 length: 15; J gene: TRBJ1-5; clone size: .; CDR3 DNA: TGTGCCAGCAGCTCGGAAGGAGAGGTCAATCAGCCCCAGCATTTT; CDR3 protein: CASSSEGEVNQPQHF
D gene: .; V gene: TRBV3-1/TRBV3-2; CDR3 length: 12; J gene: TRBJ1-3; clone size: once; CDR3 DNA: TGTGCCAGCAGCCAAGGCGGAAACACCATATATTTT; CDR3 protein: CASSQGGNTIYF
D gene: .; V gene: TRBV6-5; CDR3 length: 15; J gene: TRBJ2-3; clone size: .; CDR3 DNA: TGTGCCAGCACCACAGGACGAATGAGCACAGATACGCAGTATTTT; CDR3 protein: CASTTGRMSTDTQYF
D gene: .; V gene: TRBV4-1; CDR3 length: 14; J gene: TRBJ1-4; clone size: .; CDR3 DNA: TGCGCCAGCAGCCAAGGGTCCGGGGCCGAAAAACTGTTTTTT; CDR3 protein: CASSQGSGAEKLFF
D gene: .; V gene: TRBV19; CDR3 length: 14; J gene: TRBJ2-3; clone size: .; CDR3 DNA: TGTGCCAGTAGTACAGACCAGGGATCAGATACGCAGTATTTT; CDR3 protein: CASSTDQGSDTQYF
D gene: .; V gene: TRBV7-2; CDR3 length: 14; J gene: TRBJ1-3; clone size: .; CDR3 DNA: TGTGCCAGCAGCTCAAGATTTGGCGGGGACACCATATATTTT; CDR3 protein: CASSSRFGGDTIYF
D gene: TRBD1; V gene: TRBV7-9; CDR3 length: 17; J gene: TRBJ1-1; clone size: .; CDR3 DNA: TGTGCCAGCAGTTTCGGGGGAGGGGGCAGAGGAGGCACTGAAGCTTTCTTT; CDR3 protein: CASSFGGGGRGGTEAFF
D gene: TRBD2; V gene: TRBV2; CDR3 length: 13; J gene: TRBJ2-3; clone size: .; CDR3 DNA: TGTGCCACCGGGACTAGGAGGTTGGATACGCAGTATTTT; CDR3 protein: CATGTRRLDTQYF
D gene: .; V gene: TRBV10-2; CDR3 length: 14; J gene: TRBJ1-1; clone size: few; CDR3 DNA: TGCGCCAGCAGTCGGGACTCGGTGAACACTGAAGCTTTCTTT; CDR3 protein: CASSRDSVNTEAFF
D gene: .; V gene: TRBV5-1; CDR3 length: 17; J gene: TRBJ2-3; clone size: .; CDR3 DNA: TGCGCCAGCAGCTTGTTTTGGGGAGAACATAGCACAGATACGCAGTATTTT; CDR3 protein: CASSLFWGEHSTDTQYF
D gene: .; V gene: TRBV18; CDR3 length: 15; J gene: TRBJ1-1; clone size: few; CDR3 DNA: TGTGCCAGCTCACCACCCCGGGACGCGAACACTGAAGCTTTCTTT; CDR3 protein: CASSPPRDANTEAFF
D gene: .; V gene: TRBV7-9; CDR3 length: 19; J gene: TRBJ2-1; clone size: .; CDR3 DNA: TGTGCCAGCAGCTTATCTAGGGCCGAACATATCAGCTCCTACAATGAGCAGTTCTTC; CDR3 protein: CASSLSRAEHISSYNEQFF
D gene: .; V gene: TRBV12-3/TRBV12-4; CDR3 length: 11; J gene: TRBJ1-1; clone size: .; CDR3 DNA: TGTGCCAGCAGTCAGTCCCGAGGGGCTTTCTTT; CDR3 protein: CASSQSRGAFF
D gene: .; V gene: TRBV12-3/TRBV12-4; CDR3 length: 13; J gene: TRBJ1-4; clone size: .; CDR3 DNA: TGTGCCAGCAGACGGGGCGTCAATGAAAAACTGTTTTTT; CDR3 protein: CASRRGVNEKLFF